This TCR beta chain derives from a study of cytomegalovirus exposure and HLA in healthy donors. Whole-study findings and limits: In a later analysis, first-cohort TCR clusters were found to tend to co-occur in the roughly 120 validation repertoires. The study labeled 180 or so TCR beta chains cytomegalovirus-associated.

A remark on this clone: Antigen unknown.

The V gene's germline CDR1 is SGHVS and CDR2 FQNEAQ. CDR3 length: 12 amino acids. The germline V and J ends were trimmed by 2 bases and 12 bases, with 11 bases remaining between them. Libraries were prepared by immunoSEQ multiplex PCR; TCRdb keeps only in-frame clonotypes and omits some of them. This table has 65,000 to 85,000 clones, approximately 95% appearing once. This receptor was taken from a woman in her late teens or twenties in good health and CMV-seronegative. The V gene is TRBV7-8, the J gene TRBJ2-1; the D is unclear. The sample comprised PBMCs. The CDR3 region has the DNA TGTGCCAGCAGCTTACCGCTCGGTGGGCAGTTCTTC. Its translation: CASSLPLGGQFF.